This paragraph covers one TCR beta chain sequence. Germline CDR1 SGHVS, CDR2 FQNEAQ. V shed 4 bases, J shed 3 bases, and the junction held 3 bases outside the gene matches. The CDR3 contains 13 residues. The sample is drawn from a study of control samples from healthy donors and cancer patients. Only in-frame clones appear in the TCRdb table, and some are missing; sequencing was by immunoSEQ multiplex PCR. The table includes roughly 130,000 clones, over 75% detected once. Sequences were obtained from blood. This chain joins TRBV7-8 and TRBJ2-7, with 7 bases aligning to TRBD1. This TCR derives from a middle-aged man in good health. CDR3 region: CASSSGQYYEQYF. CDR3 nucleotide sequence: TGTGCCAGCAGCTCGGGACAGTACTACGAGCAGTACTTC. Full variable domain (remainder filled in from reference TRBV7-8 and TRBJ2-7): GAGVSQSPRYKVAKRGQDVALRCDPISGHVSLFWYQQALGQGPEFLTYFQNEAQLDKSGLPSDRFFAERPEGSVSTLKIQRTQQEDSAVYLCASSSGQYYEQYFGPGTRLTVT.